This T cell receptor (beta chain) was sequenced for a study of follicular helper T cells after annual influenza vaccination. Produced via immunoSEQ multiplex PCR; TCRdb's table is partial and in-frame only. Among nearly 15,000 clones, 65% to 85% were seen once, and the ten largest hold 1.3%. V shed 5 bases, J shed 7 bases, and the junction held 16 bases outside the gene matches. Per germline, CDR1 ENHRY and CDR2 SYGVKD. There are 18 residues in the CDR3. Sample time point: 2014-2015 season, 7 days after vaccination. Each time point used 40 to 100 mL of blood. Material: CXCR5+ CD38- circulating T follicular helper cells from blood, obtained 7 days after influenza vaccination. Subset reported: circulating Tfh, non-naive CD4+CXCR5+PD-1+ (ICOS+CD38+ or ICOS-CD38-). The V gene is TRBV10-3, the J gene TRBJ2-2; 10 bases are shared with TRBD2. The sequence came from an adult who received the influenza vaccine. This chain's CDR3 is CAISTDGSGRAVGGELFF. The DNA for the CDR3 is TGTGCCATCAGTACCGATGGGAGCGGGAGGGCCGTAGGCGGGGAGCTGTTTTTT.